The 2 T cell receptor beta chains reported below all come from one sample, sequenced in a study of cytomegalovirus exposure and HLA in healthy donors. PCR employed 60 Vbeta and 13 Jbeta primers. Sequenced by immunoSEQ multiplex PCR; TCRdb stores in-frame clones only, minus some. In the table there are 140,000 or so clones, about three fifths of which are singletons. The sequenced material came from PBMCs. Receptors originate from a male donor in good health and CMV-seronegative.

This clone was counted between two and nine times. The chain is built from TRBV6-5 and TRBJ2-3, with D maybe TRBD2 (5 bases). Per the germline V gene, CDR1 is MNHEY and CDR2 is SVGAGI. The CDR3 is 13 residues long. Trimming took 0 bases from V and 7 from J, leaving 8 bases between them. The CDR3 region is CASSYSRGYTQYF. DNA for the CDR3: TGTGCCAGCAGTTACTCGAGAGGGTATACGCAGTATTTT.

The chain links TRBV7-8 to TRBJ2-5; D is possibly TRBD2 (5 bases). Trimming stripped 1 base from V and 5 bases from J, with 17 bases between. This CDR3 spans 16 amino acids. The germline V gene encodes CDR1 SGHVS and CDR2 FQNEAQ. CDR3 coding DNA: TGTGCCAGCAGCTTAGGCCCCGGTTTGCCGGGGGAGACCCAGTACTTC. Translating it yields CASSLGPGLPGETQYF.